Listed below are T cell receptor beta chains from one sample, sequenced in a study of blood T cell repertoires in COVID-19. Only in-frame clones appear in the TCRdb table, and some are missing; sequencing was by immunoSEQ multiplex PCR. The data hold roughly 110,000 clones, with approximately 88% observed a single time. Sequencing input: peripheral blood. Receptor source: a man aged 50 to 60 with active or convalescent COVID-19. Each CDR3 is given with its conserved first and last residue. Each record gives: V gene, CDR3 protein.

>TRBV5-1
CASSSSSGSLTIHEQFF
>TRBV20-1
CSASVLAGLHTQYF
>TRBV11-2
CASSFRGARDSPLHF
>TRBV24-1
CATSDPTGGNQPQHF
>TRBV6-5
CASSAGTGGYGYTF
>TRBV27
CASTGAGYTQYF
>TRBV28
CAAGFSQYGQPQHF
>TRBV3-1/TRBV3-2
CASSQDTVSGNTIYF
>TRBV10-3
CAITGQSGNTIYF
>TRBV7-9
CAAGTGAFQETQYF
>TRBV18
CASSPGTAWSQPQHF
>TRBV6-1
CASSPSVGHLGEQFF
>TRBV6-5
CASSRTGDFGYTF
>TRBV3-1/TRBV3-2
CASSQDISGGETQYF
>TRBV19
CASSIGQGTHNQPQHF
>TRBV4-2
CASSQAGGQGGEKLFF
>TRBV5-1
CASRDGSSYEQYF
>TRBV28
CASSPNRGYEQYF
>TRBV3-1/TRBV3-2
CASSPGTDQGAWSGEQFF
>TRBV9
CASSARENEQFF
>TRBV5-1
CASRSQGSYEQYF
>TRBV10-2
CASSDGAGGETFYTQYF
>TRBV5-4
CASSPLDGYTEAFF
>TRBV18
CASSPPGELRGEKLFF
>TRBV2
CASSKDRPATNEKLFF
>TRBV30
CAWSAYSNQPQHF